A single sample is the source of the 3 T cell receptor beta chains below, sequenced in a study of T cells in Graves' hyperthyroidism and ophthalmopathy. RNA transcripts gave rise to amplified TCR beta CDR3 regions. Initially, a first-round RT-PCR of the TCR CDR3 employed the HTBI primer set. TCRdb itself ran the multiplex PCR reads through MiXCR, one entry per CDR3 protein. This table holds hundreds of thousands of distinct CDR3 sequences, around 20% found once. Sequences were obtained from blood. The receptors were sampled from a man over 45 with Graves' ophthalmopathy.

This clonotype was seen many times. V gene TRBV5-1 combines with J gene TRBJ2-3, with a tentative D call TRBD1 (6 bases). Germline V gene lookup returns CDR1 SGHRS and CDR2 YFSETQ. Trimming removed 7 bases at V and 1 base at J, with 13 bases between. This CDR3 is built from 14 residues. The CDR3 spells CASEGGSGTDTQYF. As DNA, the CDR3 is TGCGCCAGCGAAGGGGGTTCCGGCACAGATACGCAGTATTTT.

The chain carries TRBV28 and TRBJ2-5; D tentatively reads TRBD1 or TRBD2 (5 bases each). Trimming shortened V by 7 bases and J by 4 bases, and 16 bases separated the two germline ends. Germline V lookup: CDR1 MDHEN, CDR2 SYDVKM. The CDR3 spans 14 residues. The DNA for the CDR3 is TGTGCCAGCAAGGGACCAGGGTTGGGAGAGACCCAGTACTTC. Its translation: CASKGPGLGETQYF.

This clonotype was detected only a few times. It may be a read error: a sequence one base away is much more abundant. This chain links TRBV5-6 with TRBJ2-7; 13 bases map to TRBD2. Germline V gene sequence: CDR1 SGHDT, CDR2 YYEEEE. The CDR3 runs to 16 residues. V trimming: 3 bases; J trimming: 7 bases; junction bases outside the gene matches: 10. The CDR3 DNA follows: TGTGCCAGCAGCTATCGGACTAGCGGGAGAAGGAGAGAGCAGTACTTC. This gives the protein CASSYRTSGRRREQYF. Full variable domain (rest looked up from reference TRBV5-6 and TRBJ2-7): DAGVTQSPTHLIKTRGQQVTLRCSPKSGHDTVSWYQQALGQGPQFIFQYYEEEERQRGNFPDRFSGHQFPNYSSELNVNALLLGDSALYLCASSYRTSGRRREQYFGPGTRLTVT.